This entry concerns a single T cell receptor (beta chain). The germline gives CDR1 SGHTA, CDR2 FQGNSA. Germline trimming cut 5 bases from V and 4 bases from J; bases unmatched to any gene: 4. There are 15 residues in the CDR3. This sample is drawn from a study of blood T cell repertoires in COVID-19. About the study: The study drew acute and convalescent COVID-19 samples from the United States, Italy and Spain. Sample material is recorded as cDNA or gDNA derived from T cells, B-cell-depleted T cells, or PBMCs.

Per the original methods: Estimation of nucleated cell counts was performed using reference gene primer amplification. Clones were read by immunoSEQ multiplex PCR, and TCRdb kept only the in-frame ones, dropping some. Clone size and V and J calls were adopted from that table, with D and trimming inferred from the DNA. The table lists approximately 200,000 clones, roughly 79% of them singletons, with approximately 7.2% in the top ten. Source material: peripheral blood. This sequence joins TRBV7-2 and TRBJ2-2; 10 nucleotides agree with TRBD1. The receptor was derived from a human donor with acute or convalescent COVID-19. The donor label of this sample is uncertain. CDR3 DNA sequence: TGTGCCAGCAGCCGTCGACAGGGGGCCACCGGGGAGCTGTTTTTT. It yields the protein CASSRRQGATGELFF.